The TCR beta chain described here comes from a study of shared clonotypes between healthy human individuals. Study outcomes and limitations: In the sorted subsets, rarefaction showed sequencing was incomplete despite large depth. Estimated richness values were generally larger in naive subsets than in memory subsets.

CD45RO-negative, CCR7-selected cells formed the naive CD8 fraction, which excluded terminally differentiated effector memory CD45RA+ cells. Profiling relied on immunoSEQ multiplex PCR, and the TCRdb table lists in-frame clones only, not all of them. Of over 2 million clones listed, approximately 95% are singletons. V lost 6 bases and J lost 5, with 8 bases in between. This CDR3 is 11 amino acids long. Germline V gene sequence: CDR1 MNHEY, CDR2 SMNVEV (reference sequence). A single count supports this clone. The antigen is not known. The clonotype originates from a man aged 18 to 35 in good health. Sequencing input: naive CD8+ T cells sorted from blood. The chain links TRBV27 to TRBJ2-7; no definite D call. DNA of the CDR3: TGTGCCAGCAGAGGGATGGACGAGCAGTACTTC. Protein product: CASRGMDEQYF.